Listed here are 16 T cell receptor beta chains from one sample, sequenced in a study of beta chain features in type 1 diabetes. TCRB transcripts that were expressed got sequenced, as all of the isolated RNA had been reverse transcribed. Method: immunoSEQ multiplex PCR; TCRdb's copy keeps in-frame clones and lacks some. This table holds some 900,000 clones, about a sixth found once. Sample: naive CD4+ T cells from blood. Receptors originate from a woman younger than 35 in good health.

The chain uses TRBV28 and TRBJ1-2; D may be TRBD1 (6 bases). Trimming left V 3 bases short and J 6 bases short, with 17 bases between. CDR1 MDHEN and CDR2 SYDVKM come from the germline V gene. This CDR3 is 15 amino acids long. CDR3 amino acids: CASSFWGTSDNGYTF. CDR3 bases: TGTGCCAGCAGTTTCTGGGGGACATCAGACAATGGCTACACCTTC.

This chain uses TRBV11-2 with TRBJ2-3; no clear D gene. Germline V lookup: CDR1 SGHAT, CDR2 FQNNGV. The V and J ends lost 5 bases and 1 base respectively, with 7 bases between them. This CDR3 has 13 residues. In nucleotides, the CDR3 is TGTGCCAGCAGCCGGCTCGGCACAGATACGCAGTATTTT. Amino acids: CASSRLGTDTQYF.

The V call is TRBV5-1, the J call TRBJ1-2; TRBD1 matches 10 bases. The CDR3 has 14 amino acids. The V gene end was trimmed by 4 bases and the J gene end by 4 bases; junction bases not matched to a gene: 4. The V gene's germline CDR1 is SGHRS and CDR2 YFSETQ. The chain's CDR3 is CASSMTGGTYGYTF. In nucleotides, the CDR3 is TGCGCCAGCAGCATGACAGGGGGCACCTATGGCTACACCTTC.

The chain is built from TRBV7-2 and TRBJ1-2; D is uncertain. Germline lookup yields CDR1 SGHTA and CDR2 FQGNSA. The CDR3 is 15 amino acids. The V and J ends lost 4 bases and 4 bases respectively, with 16 bases between them. The CDR3, as DNA: TGTGCCAGCAGCTCCCTTGGGCAGCTAAGCTATGGCTACACCTTC. This translates into CASSSLGQLSYGYTF.

The V and J genes are TRBV29-1 and TRBJ2-1; possibly TRBD1 for D (6 bases). V was cut by 4 bases and J by 4 bases, with 11 bases left in between. CDR1 is SQVTM, CDR2 ANQGSEA, per germline. This CDR3 spans 13 amino acids. The CDR3 protein is CSVGGQYYNEQFF. For the CDR3, the DNA is TGCAGCGTTGGGGGACAATATTACAATGAGCAGTTCTTC.

This rearrangement joins TRBV7-2 to TRBJ1-5; D is uncertain. The germline V gene has CDR1 SGHTA and CDR2 FQGNSA. The CDR3 covers 14 residues. Trimming pared 5 bases from V and 5 bases from J, leaving 13 bases between. For the CDR3, the DNA is TGTGCCAGCAGCCCCCACGGAGGAGATCAGCCCCAGCATTTT. Protein: CASSPHGGDQPQHF.

This clone was observed a few times. The gene calls are TRBV4-3 and TRBJ1-2, with TRBD1 as a possible D gene (5 bases). V was shortened by 0 bases and J by 6 bases, with 20 bases between the two germline ends. The CDR3 totals 17 residues. Germline V gives CDR1 LGHNA, CDR2 YSLEER. The CDR3 region is CASSQDLSRGLTNGYTF. In nucleotides, the CDR3 is TGCGCCAGCAGCCAAGATCTGTCGCGGGGCCTAACTAATGGCTACACCTTC.

J is TRBJ2-4 and V is TRBV6-5, with 8 bases that match TRBD1. The CDR3 covers 13 residues. Germline CDR1 reads MNHEY; CDR2 reads SVGAGI. V trimming: 7 bases; J trimming: 11 bases; junction bases outside the gene matches: 10. The CDR3 loop is CASTLGQGGVQYF. The CDR3 DNA sequence: TGTGCCAGCACCCTAGGACAGGGCGGTGTTCAGTACTTC.

The chain's CDR3 is CASRPGQGRTGELFF. The CDR3, as DNA: TGTGCCAGCAGACCGGGACAGGGGCGCACCGGGGAGCTGTTTTTT. The rearrangement links TRBV7-8 to TRBJ2-2, with 10 bases fitting TRBD1. Germline CDR1 SGHVS, CDR2 FQNEAQ. The CDR3 sequence is 15 residues long. With V trimmed by 6 bases and J by 4 bases, 5 bases remained unmatched.

This clone was observed a handful of times. The chain links TRBV4-1 to TRBJ1-2, with D possibly matching TRBD1 (5 bases). V gave up 1 base and J gave up 3 bases, with 15 bases separating them. Germline CDR1 reads MGHRA; CDR2 reads YSYEKL. There are 16 residues in the CDR3. CDR3 region: CASSQVSAGDDYGYTF. The CDR3 DNA reads as TGCGCCAGCAGCCAAGTGTCGGCGGGGGACGACTATGGCTACACCTTC.

This clone was seen only a few times. The chain joins TRBV29-1 to TRBJ2-1; possible D gene TRBD2, 6 bases. Trimming shortened V by 4 bases and J by 9 bases, and 16 bases separated the two germline ends. CDR3 length equals 13 residues. Germline CDR1 is SQVTM and CDR2 is ANQGSEA. In nucleotides, the CDR3 is TGCAGCGTTGGTATGCCAGTCGGGGGTGAGCAGTTCTTC. As protein: CSVGMPVGGEQFF.

The rearrangement uses TRBV29-1 and TRBJ1-4; the match to TRBD1 covers 7 bases. Trimming cost V 7 bases and J 5 bases; bases outside gene matches: 10. Germline lookup yields CDR1 SQVTM and CDR2 ANQGSEA. The CDR3 runs 14 residues. The CDR3 loop reads CSATKTGRNEKLFF. CDR3 DNA: TGCAGCGCCACGAAGACAGGGAGGAATGAAAAACTGTTTTTT.

CDR3 in DNA: TGTGCCACCAGCAGAGATCCAAATAGAAACTATGGCTACACCTTC. It specifies CATSRDPNRNYGYTF. This chain joins TRBV15 and TRBJ1-2; D unresolved. The CDR3 is 15 residues long. CDR1 LNHNV and CDR2 YYDKDF come from the germline V gene (reference sequence). The ends were cut back, 0 bases at V and 2 bases at J, with 10 bases in the middle.

This chain links TRBV27 with TRBJ2-4, with a tentative D call TRBD2 (5 bases). V lost 9 bases and J 1 base, leaving 13 bases between the germline ends. The CDR3 loop spans 14 amino acids. Per germline, CDR1 MNHEY and CDR2 SMNVEV (reference sequence). In DNA, the CDR3 is TGTGCCAGTGCCTGGGAGACTGCCAAAAACATTCAGTACTTC. Amino acids: CASAWETAKNIQYF.

This clone was detected a few times. The chain couples TRBV4-2 to TRBJ2-3; TRBD2 matches at 9 bases. This CDR3 is built from 18 residues. The V gene end was trimmed by 0 bases and the J gene end by 2 bases; junction bases not matched to a gene: 9. The germline CDR1 and CDR2 sequences are LGHNA and YNFKEQ. The CDR3, as DNA: TGTGCCAGCAGCCAAGAGGAGACTAGCGGAAGTAACACAGATACGCAGTATTTT. This encodes CASSQEETSGSNTDTQYF.

A single count supports this clone. The rearrangement joins TRBV27 to TRBJ2-5; 9 bases match TRBD2. Germline V CDR1 and CDR2: MNHEY, SMNVEV (reference sequence). CDR3 length equals 16 residues. With 5 bases clipped from V and 0 bases from J, the junction kept 7 bases outside the gene matches. CDR3 nucleotides: TGTGCCAGCAGTCCGGTAGCGGGAGATGACCAAGAGACCCAGTACTTC. Protein product: CASSPVAGDDQETQYF.